This T cell receptor (beta chain) was found in a study of molecular identifiers for immune sequencing clone quantification. This clonotype was picked up a small number of times. Its antigen is not known. Study conclusions and caveats: Sharing of a barcode by identical TCR molecules could cause highly expanded clone sizes to be underestimated.

TCRdb called the PCR reads again in MiXCR, with one record for every CDR3 protein. The repertoire holds around 480,000 distinct CDR3 sequences, with about 25% as singletons. This clonotype was obtained from a human donor in good health. Some libraries in this study had Jurkat cell RNA spiked in. Material: naive CD8+ T cells from blood, with Jurkat cell RNA spiked in. As for subset: FACS-sorted CD8+CD4-CCR7+CD45RA+ naive T cells.

The CDR3 DNA reads TGTGCCAGTAGTTCCCCCGACAAGAACTCCTACGAGCAGTACTTC. It translates to CASSSPDKNSYEQYF. The chain has TRBV19 and TRBJ2-7; D is unresolved. Trimming left V 5 bases short and J 0 bases short, with 14 bases between. Germline-derived CDR1 and CDR2 are LNHDA and SQIVND (reference sequence). The CDR3 length is 15 residues. The full variable domain, rest sourced from reference TRBV19 and TRBJ2-7, is DGGITQSPKYLFRKEGQNVTLSCEQNLNHDAMYWYRQDPGQGLRLIYYSQIVNDFQKGDIAEGYSVSREKKESFPLTVTSAQKNPTAFYLCASSSPDKNSYEQYFGPGTRLTVT.